What follows is one T cell receptor beta chain and its context. The target of this receptor is not known. The conserved phenylalanine or tryptophan normally closing the CDR3 is absent here, so this likely arose from a read error. RNA was extracted from bulk unsorted tissue and checked for quality with a NanoDrop ND-1000 and an Agilent 2100. The donors were newly diagnosed lung cancer patients admitted for thoracic surgery in China from August to November 2014 who had not received prior chemotherapy. Patients who had received previous radiotherapy or chemotherapy, or who had another concurrent cancer, were excluded from the study. Pieces of surgical tissue measuring 1-2 cm3 were kept in RNAlater solution and held at -80 degrees C until needed. The data belong to a study of tumor and adjacent non-tumor tissue in lung cancer listed by TCRdb under 2018. Describing the broader study: By cancer type, the cohort comprised eleven to twelve adenocarcinoma patients, 2 squamous cell carcinoma patients and 1 small cell lung cancer patient. Sequencing produced 125,075,908 productive TCRbeta reads in total, an average of about 4 million reads per sample. Using bulk TCRbeta repertoires from approximately 15 lung cancer patients, the study set lung tumor tissue side by side with matched distant non-tumor lung tissue. TCRbeta CDR3 sequencing was performed on approximately 30 paired specimens, with one tumor sample and one normal lung sample collected per patient. The approximately 15 patients were aged roughly 31 to 80 years, included ten or so men and 5 women, and had TNM stage I to III disease.

Paper-wide results and their limitations: In normal lung, the top 100 clones accounted for a significantly larger cumulative share of the repertoire than in tumor tissue. Because peripheral blood was not sequenced, blood TCRbeta repertoires in the lung cancer patients of the study were not examined. TCR diversity (inverse Simpson) was significantly higher in tumor than in normal lung tissue (approximately 440 vs 150, P = 0.0075, Mann-Whitney U test). TCR diversity was significantly higher in younger patients, and higher tumor TCR diversity was associated with shorter overall and disease-free survival. Neither the sequencing platform nor unique molecular identifiers are mentioned in the methods. With only around 15 patients in the cohort, the authors noted that larger samples and more detailed clinical data are needed.

Receptor amplification or capture employed multiplex PCR. Instrument used: Illumina HiSeq 2500. Following protocols modified from ARM-PCR, the researchers constructed TCRbeta libraries through three rounds of nested PCR with primers (Table S4). Before sequencing, PCR products of 200-500 bp were cut from the gel and purified using the QIAquick gel extraction kit. The paper's processing steps were these. Reads were cleaned using Trimmomatic, were merged into complete CDR3 sequences using FLASH, and were assigned to V(D)J germline segments using MiTCR. Clonal diversity was computed as the inverse Simpson's index with VDJtools. In-frame sequences lacking a premature stop codon were counted as productive reads. Through fastp at Q25 and MiXCR, TCRdb rebuilt clones from the public reads, retaining in-frame beta chains. Every CDR3 protein is listed once, alongside the most common genes and DNA of its rows. The V and J calls and clone size are TCRdb's, not the authors'. This sample comprises 68,000 or so distinct CDR3 sequences, about 60% of them detected only once. In total, the top ten clones hold 20% to 25% of the sample.

The CDR3 has 16 amino acids, counting both end residues. The only DNA kept is the CDR3, 48 bases in frame from the first base. According to the germline V gene (reference sequence), CDR1 reads LNHDA and CDR2 reads SQIVND. Clipping removes 8 bases from V and 4 bases from J, with 13 as the unmatched junction base count. The receptor chain draws on TRBV19 and TRBJ2-1, with 8 bases aligning to TRBD2. Specimen: lung tumor tissue. The sequence was collected from a man aged 50-59 years with non-small cell lung cancer. The CDR3 amino acid sequence is: CASLFSRTSRYNEQFL. The DNA sequence reads TGTGCCAGTTTATTCAGTAGGACTAGCAGGTACAATGAGCAGTTCCTC.